This entry is about one TCR beta chain. The V gene lost 6 bases and the J gene lost 8 bases, with 16 bases spanning the gap. CDR1 and CDR2 from the germline V gene are MNHEY and SVGAGI. The CDR3 is made up of 13 amino acids. The data were obtained in a study of blood T cell repertoires in COVID-19. Study at large: The cDNA or gDNA used as material had been derived from T cells, B-cell-depleted T cells, or PBMCs.

Produced via immunoSEQ multiplex PCR; TCRdb's table is partial and in-frame only. The data hold approximately 160,000 clones, with approximately 80% observed a single time. Two negative PCRs, clearance, or symptom resolution were required of recovered Cohort 3 donors. The material sequenced was PBMCs or T cells enriched from blood (not recorded which). The source of this sequence is a woman aged 45-59 years who had recovered from COVID-19. The gene calls are TRBV6-5 and TRBJ1-2, with D tentatively TRBD1 (5 bases). The CDR3 here is CASSIDWGEGYTF. Written as DNA, the CDR3 is TGTGCCAGCAGCATAGATTGGGGGGAAGGCTACACCTTC.